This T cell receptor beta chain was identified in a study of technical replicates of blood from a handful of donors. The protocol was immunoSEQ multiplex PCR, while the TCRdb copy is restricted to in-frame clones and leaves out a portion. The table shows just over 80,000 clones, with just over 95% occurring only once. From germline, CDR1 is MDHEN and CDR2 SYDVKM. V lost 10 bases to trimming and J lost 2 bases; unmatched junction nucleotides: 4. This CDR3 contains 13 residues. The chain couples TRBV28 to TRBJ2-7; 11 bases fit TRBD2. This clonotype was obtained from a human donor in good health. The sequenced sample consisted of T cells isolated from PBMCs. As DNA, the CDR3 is TGTGCCACCAAGGGACTAGCGGCCTACGAGCAGTACTTC. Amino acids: CATKGLAAYEQYF.